This passage covers 26 T cell receptor beta chains from one sample sequenced in a study of lymphopenia after photon versus proton radiotherapy. Here immunoSEQ multiplex PCR was the method, and the copy in TCRdb shows in-frame clones only, minus some. The repertoire includes 150,000 to 200,000 clones, about 85% of them detected once, and less than 6% sits in the top ten. Sequenced material: peripheral blood, taken from a patient treated with photon-based radiotherapy. All receptors derive from a man aged 50-59 years with gastric cancer.

V usage is TRBV28 and J usage is TRBJ1-5; 7 positions agree with TRBD1. CDR3 length: 14 residues. With V trimmed by 6 bases and J by 6 bases, 8 bases remained unmatched. Germline V gene lookup returns CDR1 MDHEN and CDR2 SYDVKM. DNA of the CDR3: TGTGCCAGCAGACCCACAGGGGAGGGTCAGCCCCAGCATTTT. It is translated as CASRPTGEGQPQHF.

The CDR3 DNA reads as TGCGCCAGCAGCCAACCAGCTAGCGGGAGGTCCTACAATGAGCAGTTCTTC. Translating gives CASSQPASGRSYNEQFF. The gene calls are TRBV4-1 and TRBJ2-1, with TRBD2 matching 11 bases. The germline gives CDR1 MGHRA, CDR2 YSYEKL. J was trimmed by 1 base and V by 2 bases; bases with no gene match: 4. The CDR3 consists of 17 residues.

V gene TRBV11-2 combines with J gene TRBJ1-4, with D perhaps TRBD1 (5 bases). Trimming stripped 3 bases from V and 2 bases from J, with 13 bases between. Germline V lookup: CDR1 SGHAT, CDR2 FQNNGV. CDR3 length equals 16 residues. The CDR3 spells CASSFQGGKTNEKLFF. CDR3 coding DNA: TGTGCCAGCAGCTTCCAGGGAGGCAAGACTAATGAAAAACTGTTTTTT.

The V and J genes are TRBV5-5 and TRBJ2-7, with TRBD1 matching over 9 bases. From germline, CDR1 is SGHKS and CDR2 YYEKEE (reference sequence). The CDR3 runs to 14 residues. V was pared by 2 bases and J by 4 bases, with 4 bases of the junction left unmatched. The CDR3 reads CASSFWTGDYEQYF. The CDR3 nucleotides are TGTGCCAGCAGCTTCTGGACAGGGGATTACGAGCAGTACTTC.

The J gene is TRBJ1-2, the V gene TRBV7-2; D perhaps matches TRBD1 (5 bases). V was cut by 2 bases and J by 8 bases, with 12 bases left in between. From germline, CDR1 is SGHTA and CDR2 FQGNSA. This CDR3 comprises 13 residues. The chain's CDR3 is CASSLLAGKGYTF. For the CDR3, the DNA is TGTGCCAGCAGCTTATTAGCAGGGAAAGGCTACACCTTC.

V usage is TRBV5-8 and J usage is TRBJ2-5; D remains ambiguous. V lost 6 bases to trimming and J lost 1 base, with 10 bases between them. The length of the CDR3 is 13 residues. CDR1 and CDR2 from the germline V gene are SGHTS and YDEGEE. The CDR3 here is CASTWAAQETQYF. As DNA, the CDR3 is TGTGCCAGCACTTGGGCGGCCCAAGAGACCCAGTACTTC.

The gene calls are TRBV18 and TRBJ2-1, with a tentative D call TRBD2 (6 bases). V lost 4 bases and J 0 bases, leaving 16 bases between the germline ends. Germline CDR1 is KGHSH and CDR2 is LQKENI. CDR3 size: 17 residues. The CDR3 coding sequence is TGTGCCAGCTCACGGCTAGCGCCCGATAGCTCCTACAATGAGCAGTTCTTC. Encoded protein: CASSRLAPDSSYNEQFF.

The J gene is TRBJ2-4, the V gene TRBV19; 13 bases line up with TRBD2. The V gene's germline CDR1 is LNHDA and CDR2 SQIVND (reference sequence). The CDR3 runs 19 residues. V shed 3 bases and J 0 bases; nucleotides not matched to a gene: 8. DNA of the CDR3: TGTGCCAGTAGTATGCGGACTAGCGGGGGCGACCTAGCCAAAAACATTCAGTACTTC. Amino acid sequence: CASSMRTSGGDLAKNIQYF.

The table lists this clone with a count of one. The chain couples TRBV28 to TRBJ1-1; D remains unclear. The CDR3 is 12 residues long. The germline gives CDR1 MDHEN, CDR2 SYDVKM. V lost 5 bases to trimming and J lost 1 base, with 5 bases between them. CDR3 protein: CASSTENTEAFF. The CDR3, as DNA: TGTGCCAGCAGTACGGAGAACACTGAAGCTTTCTTT.

The chain links TRBV18 to TRBJ2-7; a possible D gene is TRBD2 (5 bases). Trimming stripped 1 base from V and 6 bases from J, with 10 bases between. CDR1 KGHSH and CDR2 LQKENI come from the germline V gene. The CDR3 consists of 13 residues. CDR3 sequence reads: CASSPRSGSEQYF. Written as DNA, the CDR3 is TGTGCCAGCTCACCACGATCGGGGTCCGAGCAGTACTTC.

This clone was observed once. The chain employs TRBV27 and TRBJ2-7, with a tentative D call TRBD2 (6 bases). The V and J ends lost 5 bases and 3 bases respectively, with 23 bases between them. CDR3 size: 17 residues. The germline V gene encodes CDR1 MNHEY and CDR2 SMNVEV (reference sequence). CDR3 sequence: CASSRTPPGVSVYEQYF. CDR3 nucleotides: TGTGCCAGCAGTCGAACCCCTCCGGGAGTTTCAGTCTACGAGCAGTACTTC.

This chain links TRBV18 with TRBJ1-5; 8 bases align to TRBD1. The CDR3 is 17 residues long. With 3 bases clipped from V and 3 bases from J, the junction kept 10 bases outside the gene matches. Germline values: CDR1 KGHSH, CDR2 LQKENI. The CDR3 nucleotides read TGTGCCAGCTCACCCGTCGTCGGGACAGGCTACAATCAGCCCCAGCATTTT. Translated: CASSPVVGTGYNQPQHF.

A single count supports this clone. The chain combines TRBV6-5 with TRBJ1-1; D is undetermined. The CDR3 runs to 14 residues. Per germline, CDR1 MNHEY and CDR2 SVGAGI. V was trimmed by 6 bases and J by 1 base, leaving 12 bases between them. CDR3 coding DNA: TGTGCCAGCAGATCACCTCGGGAGAACACTGAAGCTTTCTTT. Translation gives CASRSPRENTEAFF.

The chain recombines TRBV7-6 with TRBJ1-3; weak D call: TRBD1 (5 bases). There are 15 residues in the CDR3. CDR1 is SGHVS and CDR2 is FNYEAQ in the germline V gene. The V and J ends lost 0 bases and 3 bases respectively, with 9 bases between them. Written as DNA, the CDR3 is TGTGCCAGCAGCTTAGCAGGGACCGGTGGAAACACCATATATTTT. Translated, it gives CASSLAGTGGNTIYF.

The CDR3 region has the DNA TGTGCCAGCAGTGTGACTAGGGGTGGGACAGATACGCAGTATTTT. Its protein product is CASSVTRGGTDTQYF. The rearrangement joins TRBV6-4 to TRBJ2-3, with D tentatively TRBD2 (6 bases). The ends were cut back, 4 bases at V and 3 bases at J, with 14 bases in the middle. This CDR3 has 15 amino acids. Germline V CDR1 and CDR2: MRHNA, SNTAGT.

This rearrangement joins TRBV2 to TRBJ2-2; D remains unclear. CDR1 SNHLY and CDR2 FYNNEI come from the germline V gene. The CDR3 has 15 amino acids. Trimming pared 8 bases from V and 1 base from J, leaving 14 bases between. The DNA of the CDR3 is TGTGCCAGCCGGGCTGGCGGAGTGAACACCGGGGAGCTGTTTTTT. It codes for CASRAGGVNTGELFF.

The rearrangement joins TRBV5-1 to TRBJ2-5; 7 nucleotides line up with TRBD2. Germline V CDR1 and CDR2: SGHRS, YFSETQ. The CDR3 runs 15 residues. The J segment lost 0 bases and the V segment lost 4 bases, leaving 6 bases of the junction unmatched. The CDR3 here is CASSPTSSYQETQYF. Written as DNA, the CDR3 is TGCGCCAGCAGCCCGACTAGCAGCTACCAAGAGACCCAGTACTTC.

The V call is TRBV18, the J call TRBJ2-7; 12 nucleotides match TRBD1. Germline V gives CDR1 KGHSH, CDR2 LQKENI. The CDR3 has 14 residues. V lost 4 bases to trimming and J lost 9 bases; unmatched junction nucleotides: 7. Here the CDR3 reads CASSRPGQGAGQYF. As DNA, the CDR3 is TGTGCCAGCTCACGTCCGGGACAGGGGGCAGGGCAGTACTTC.

The V and J genes are TRBV6-5 and TRBJ1-1; possibly TRBD1 for D (5 bases). Trimming stripped 6 bases from V and 1 base from J, with 9 bases between. This CDR3 is built from 13 residues. Germline values: CDR1 MNHEY, CDR2 SVGAGI. The CDR3 nucleotides are TGTGCCAGCAGCCTCGACAGGAACACTGAAGCTTTCTTT. It encodes CASSLDRNTEAFF.

The rearrangement joins TRBV19 to TRBJ2-3; D uncertain. Germline lookup yields CDR1 LNHDA and CDR2 SQIVND (reference sequence). This CDR3 is built from 12 residues. The V end was cut by 10 bases, the J end by 2 bases, with 10 bases between. The CDR3 loop is CATRPDTDTQYF. CDR3 DNA: TGTGCCACTAGACCCGACACAGATACGCAGTATTTT.

The rearrangement links TRBV7-9 to TRBJ1-5; D is undetermined. Germline CDR1 is SEHNR and CDR2 is FQNEAQ (reference sequence). CDR3 length equals 14 residues. V lost 5 bases, J lost 0 bases, and 8 bases lay in between. DNA for the CDR3: TGTGCCAGCAGCCCCGGCTATAGCAATCAGCCCCAGCATTTT. Its protein is CASSPGYSNQPQHF.

The rearrangement uses TRBV5-1 and TRBJ1-5; maybe TRBD1 (6 bases). Per the germline V gene, CDR1 is SGHRS and CDR2 is YFSETQ. CDR3 length: 13 amino acids. Trimming removed 5 bases from V and 2 bases from J, with 8 bases in between. DNA of the CDR3: TGCGCCAGCAGTTACAGGGGCAATCAGCCCCAGCATTTT. The encoded protein is CASSYRGNQPQHF.

The chain has TRBV4-2 and TRBJ2-2; D not resolved. Germline V gene lookup returns CDR1 LGHNA and CDR2 YNFKEQ. V lost 0 bases to trimming and J lost 5 bases, with 13 bases between them. The CDR3 is 16 residues long. CDR3 amino acids: CASSQDGRLGTGELFF. For the CDR3, the DNA is TGTGCCAGCAGCCAAGATGGACGACTTGGGACCGGGGAGCTGTTTTTT.

The chain employs TRBV7-8 and TRBJ1-1; 7 bases map to TRBD1. The CDR3 sequence is 17 residues long. The germline gives CDR1 SGHVS, CDR2 FQNEAQ. Trimming removed 3 bases from V and 4 bases from J; junction bases left unmatched: 14. CDR3 sequence (DNA): TGTGCCAGCAGCTTGGGGTACAGGGGCGTCCCTGGCACTGAAGCTTTCTTT. Translating gives CASSLGYRGVPGTEAFF.

This clone has only one observation. The DNA of the CDR3 is TGTGCCACCGGGAGGACAACCGATGGCTACACCTTC. Encoded protein: CATGRTTDGYTF. V gene TRBV28 combines with J gene TRBJ1-2; D might be TRBD1 (5 bases). V lost 10 bases, J lost 6 bases, and 15 bases lay in between. Germline loops: CDR1 MDHEN, CDR2 SYDVKM. The CDR3 has 12 residues.

The genes are TRBV6-5 and TRBJ2-7; 8 positions agree with TRBD1. CDR3 size: 15 residues. Per germline, CDR1 MNHEY and CDR2 SVGAGI. V trimming: 0 bases; J trimming: 3 bases; junction bases outside the gene matches: 4. The CDR3 loop is CASSYSGTGRYEQYF. The CDR3 DNA follows: TGTGCCAGCAGTTACTCGGGGACAGGCCGCTACGAGCAGTACTTC.